This TCR beta chain was profiled in a study of PD-1 blockade in classical Hodgkin lymphoma (TCRdb year 2020). For context, the study as a whole: Nivolumab dosing was 3 mg/kg intravenously every 2 weeks, continuing until either disease progression or unacceptable toxicity. A peripheral blood immune signature of response to PD-1 blockade in classical Hodgkin lymphoma was defined using TCR beta sequencing and CyTOF. Findings and caveats that apply to the study as a whole: Newly diagnosed patients were reported to have lower baseline TCR diversity than healthy donors, and relapsed/refractory patients were reported to have lower baseline TCR diversity still. Only a single clinical trial cohort was studied, and what caused the repertoire differences, possibly disease activity or prior therapy, remained undefined. Among trial patients, those achieving complete response had baseline diversity similar to that of newly diagnosed patients, while diversity was significantly lower in partial responders and progressors. Lower diversity was observed in patients in whom nivolumab was started less than 1 year after ASCT, and these patients were excluded from later analyses so that confounding by immune reconstitution would be avoided. CD4+ but not CD8+ TCR diversity rose significantly by C4D1 (p=0.0027 vs p=0.16), most apparent in complete responders (p=0.02).

Sample time point, as interpreted from the label and publication: cycle 2 day 1 (C2D1) of nivolumab. All trial patients had relapsed after autologous stem cell transplantation, with cohorts A, B and C differing in prior brentuximab vedotin exposure. A total of more than 55 patients with relapsed/refractory classical Hodgkin lymphoma made up the trial cohort, and each patient's best overall response was complete response, partial response or progressive disease. In the multi-cohort phase II CheckMate 205 trial, trial patients received single-agent nivolumab. An independent review committee assessed best overall response by applying the 2007 International Working Group response criteria. Trial PBMCs were collected immediately before nivolumab initiation (C1D1) and during therapy at cycle 2 day 1 and cycle 4 day 1. Peripheral blood was collected in 8 mL Vacutainer Cell Preparation Tubes, from which PBMCs were isolated by centrifugation and then cryopreserved.

Genomic DNA was extracted with the Qiagen DNeasy kit from unsorted PBMCs and from negatively selected CD4+ and CD8+ fractions. TCR beta CDR3 regions were subjected to amplification by immunoSEQ multiplex PCR with primers that anneal to V and J segments. Amplification bias was minimized using a synthetic immune receptor repertoire, and residual bias was removed computationally after sequencing. Concerning the study's data processing: Repertoire diversity was quantified as the Shannon entropy index using custom Python scripts. Unsorted, CD4+ and CD8+ repertoires were analyzed separately, except in combined analyses where CD4+ and CD8+ sequences were merged in silico. Clonal expansion was defined as at least a 2-fold frequency increase after treatment relative to C1D1, with a pseudocount of 0.5 for undetected baseline clones. Clones with 0 or 1 copy at C1D1 were classified as singleton clones, and clones with 2 or more copies were classified as non-singleton clones. Clones expanded in unsorted samples were assigned a CD4+, CD8+ or unknown annotation through matching of protein sequences in sorted samples from the same patient. Wilcoxon tests were applied to paired samples to test diversity changes from C1D1 to C4D1. Imported from immuneACCESS, the table was reduced by TCRdb to in-frame sequences with V and J called. These copies leave out some clones; in studies compared against another copy, an unresolved V gene accounts for under half, and the cause of the remainder is not known. That table furnishes V, J and clone size, whereas the DNA furnished D and trimming. This sample has 20,000 to 30,000 clones in its table, and 80% to 85% of those were observed once. Less than 20% of the sample comes from the top ten.

Turning to this clone: Its antigen specificity is not known. There are no base qualities to consult, and no much larger clone falls within one base.

The CDR3, from cysteine to phenylalanine, totals 16 residues. Only the CDR3 part of the read is kept: 48 bases, read in frame from the first base. From a lookup of the germline V gene, CDR1 and CDR2 are ENHRY and SYGVKD. Trimming costs V 2 bases and J 10 bases, and their ends lie 18 bases apart. The chain employs TRBV10-3 and TRBJ1-6; D gene: possibly TRBD1, on 6 matching bases. The source is a human donor with classical Hodgkin lymphoma. This specimen consisted of peripheral blood mononuclear cells (PBMCs), obtained before the second cycle of nivolumab. The nucleotide sequence reads TGTGCCATCAGTGAGGGATCGGTTCGTGGGGGCTCACCCCTCCACTTT. Its product reads: CAISEGSVRGGSPLHF.